One and the same sample provided the 27 T cell receptor beta chains below, sequenced in a study of cytomegalovirus exposure and HLA in healthy donors. Clones were sequenced by immunoSEQ multiplex PCR, and TCRdb holds only the in-frame ones, with some missing. The table records around 150,000 clones, about 90% of them present only once. Sequencing input: PBMCs. These TCRs come from a woman under 30 in good health and CMV-seropositive.

The rearrangement joins TRBV6-5 to TRBJ2-7, with no clear D. Per the germline V gene, CDR1 is MNHEY and CDR2 is SVGAGI. The CDR3 runs 14 residues. Trimming left V 5 bases short and J 3 bases short, with 14 bases between. DNA for the CDR3: TGTGCCAGCAGTCCGACCGAGGTTTACTACGAGCAGTACTTC. Encoded protein: CASSPTEVYYEQYF.

The sample holds one count of this clone. This chain joins TRBV18 and TRBJ2-1, with TRBD1 identical over 9 bases. CDR1 KGHSH and CDR2 LQKENI come from the germline V gene. The trim removed 2 bases at V and 6 bases at J, leaving 8 bases unmatched. This CDR3 has 16 residues. The CDR3 DNA follows: TGTGCCAGCTCACCATCCGGGACAGGGATCGCCAATGAGCAGTTCTTC. Translating gives CASSPSGTGIANEQFF.

This sequence joins TRBV19 and TRBJ1-5, with TRBD1 matching 8 bases. The germline CDR1 and CDR2 sequences are LNHDA and SQIVND (reference sequence). CDR3 size: 14 residues. The J segment lost 7 bases and the V segment lost 6 bases, leaving 8 bases of the junction unmatched. CDR3 region: CASSTMTGDQPQHF. The CDR3 DNA reads TGTGCCAGTAGCACTATGACAGGGGACCAGCCCCAGCATTTT.

The chain couples TRBV19 to TRBJ2-3; 7 bases line up with TRBD1. V was pared by 4 bases and J by 1 base, with 14 bases of the junction left unmatched. CDR3 size: 18 residues. Germline V gene data show CDR1 as LNHDA and CDR2 as SQIVND (reference sequence). CDR3 nucleotide sequence: TGTGCCAGTAGTACCGAGGGGGCTATGCGGTTCCGCACAGATACGCAGTATTTT. Amino acids: CASSTEGAMRFRTDTQYF.

The rearrangement uses TRBV28 and TRBJ2-5; 12 bases fit TRBD1. The CDR3 is 18 amino acids. Trimming at V came to 5 bases and at J to 0 bases, leaving 10 bases not matched to a gene. Germline V gene sequence: CDR1 MDHEN, CDR2 SYDVKM. The CDR3 DNA reads TGTGCCAGCAGTGACCCGGGACAGGGGGCGATAGACCAAGAGACCCAGTACTTC. Amino acids: CASSDPGQGAIDQETQYF.

This clone appeared a single time. V gene TRBV4-1 combines with J gene TRBJ2-7; no definite D call. Germline V CDR1 and CDR2: MGHRA, YSYEKL. The length of the CDR3 is 14 residues. Trimming shortened V by 8 bases and J by 1 base, and 15 bases separated the two germline ends. CDR3 sequence reads: CASPLGWVSYEQYF. The DNA for the CDR3 is TGCGCCAGCCCCCTCGGGTGGGTATCCTACGAGCAGTACTTC.

The chain joins TRBV6-5 to TRBJ1-5; D is perhaps TRBD1 (5 bases). Germline V CDR1 and CDR2: MNHEY, SVGAGI. This CDR3 contains 13 residues. V was clipped by 8 bases and J by 3 bases, with 11 bases between them. The CDR3 sequence: CASQGTLNQPQHF. For the CDR3, the DNA is TGTGCCAGCCAGGGAACGCTCAATCAGCCCCAGCATTTT.

The chain recombines TRBV2 with TRBJ1-4; 9 bases are a match to TRBD1. Germline lookup yields CDR1 SNHLY and CDR2 FYNNEI. With V trimmed by 6 bases and J by 6 bases, 5 bases remained unmatched. CDR3 length: 14 amino acids. For the CDR3, the DNA is TGTGCCAGCAGGAGACAGGGGGGGGATGAAAAACTGTTTTTT. Translation: CASRRQGGDEKLFF.

This chain joins TRBV6-1 and TRBJ1-3; 9 positions match TRBD1. Trimming took 3 bases from V and 7 from J; bases not matched to a gene: 1. CDR3 length equals 13 residues. Germline V gene lookup returns CDR1 MNHNS and CDR2 SASEGT. CDR3 loop: CASSDGQGNTIYF. The DNA for the CDR3 is TGTGCCAGCAGTGATGGACAGGGGAACACCATATATTTT.

The chain is built from TRBV5-4 and TRBJ2-1, with D possibly matching TRBD1 (7 bases). Germline V gene data show CDR1 as SGHNT and CDR2 as YYREEE (reference sequence). V lost 1 base and J lost 8, with 13 bases in between. There are 14 residues in the CDR3. This CDR3 is CASSLRTGGDEQFF. In DNA, the CDR3 is TGTGCCAGCAGCTTGAGGACAGGAGGGGATGAGCAGTTCTTC. Using reference TRBV5-4 and TRBJ2-1 for the parts outside the CDR3, the full variable domain is ETGVTQSPTHLIKTRGQQVTLRCSSQSGHNTVSWYQQALGQGPQFIFQYYREEENGRGNFPPRFSGLQFPNYSSELNVNALELDDSALYLCASSLRTGGDEQFFGPGTRLTVL.

The chain employs TRBV9 and TRBJ2-5, with a possible D match to TRBD1 (5 bases). The CDR3 spans 15 residues. CDR1 is SGDLS and CDR2 is YYNGEE in the germline V gene. Trimming stripped 0 bases from V and 3 bases from J, with 12 bases between. The CDR3 DNA is TGTGCCAGCAGCGTAGCGCCGGTCAGGGAAGAGACCCAGTACTTC. Translating gives CASSVAPVREETQYF.

V and J are TRBV28 and TRBJ2-2; 8 nucleotides match TRBD2. The CDR3 extends over 13 amino acids. Germline CDR1 reads MDHEN; CDR2 reads SYDVKM. Trimming removed 6 bases from V and 6 bases from J; junction bases left unmatched: 3. CDR3 nucleotide sequence: TGTGCCAGCAGCAGCGGGAGTCCCGGGGAGCTGTTTTTT. Its translation is CASSSGSPGELFF.

V and J are TRBV9 and TRBJ2-3, with 9 bases that match TRBD1. In germline, CDR1 is SGDLS, CDR2 YYNGEE. The CDR3 spans 15 residues. V lost 3 bases and J lost 1; bases outside the gene matches: 3. The CDR3 region has the DNA TGTGCCAGCAGCGCGTGGACAGGGGGCACAGATACGCAGTATTTT. Protein: CASSAWTGGTDTQYF.

The rearrangement links TRBV15 to TRBJ1-4; a weak D match, TRBD1 (6 bases). V was trimmed by 7 bases and J by 0 bases, leaving 12 bases between them. The CDR3 totals 15 residues. Germline values: CDR1 LNHNV, CDR2 YYDKDF (reference sequence). In DNA, the CDR3 is TGTGCCACCAAGGGACAATTTGCAACTAATGAAAAACTGTTTTTT. Translation: CATKGQFATNEKLFF.

This clone was recorded once. J is TRBJ1-2 and V is TRBV15, with D perhaps matching TRBD1 (5 bases). Trimming took off 2 bases at V and 9 bases at J, with 31 bases between the two ends. The germline gives CDR1 LNHNV, CDR2 YYDKDF (reference sequence). The length of the CDR3 is 19 residues. CDR3 coding DNA: TGTGCCACCAGCAGACCGGGGGTGTGGCGCCCCGACGGGTTTTTAAGCTACACCTTC. Amino acid sequence: CATSRPGVWRPDGFLSYTF.

On this clone: Its ends do not fully match the called genes, so a read error is possible. V usage is TRBV9 and J usage is TRBJ2-2; tentative D call: TRBD1 (5 bases). CDR1 and CDR2 (germline): SGDLS, YYNGEE. This CDR3 is built from 17 residues. The DNA of the CDR3 is TGTGCCAGCAGCGGCACCTCCAGGGTTTTGAACAACGGGGAGCTGTTTTTT. The encoded protein is CASSGTSRVLNNGELFF.

The V call is TRBV21-1, the J call TRBJ1-5. TRBV21-1 is flagged as a pseudogene. This CDR3 spans 13 amino acids. The DNA for the CDR3 is TGTGCCAGCAGCAAAGTCGATAGTCGGCCCCAGCATTTT. Protein: CASSKVDSRPQHF.

The chain carries TRBV28 and TRBJ2-7, with 9 bases fitting TRBD1. The germline CDR1 and CDR2 sequences are MDHEN and SYDVKM. V trimming: 2 bases; J trimming: 7 bases; junction bases outside the gene matches: 6. The CDR3 totals 14 residues. The CDR3 region is CASSLRDRALEQYF. The CDR3 DNA follows: TGTGCCAGCAGTTTACGGGACAGGGCTTTGGAGCAGTACTTC. The complete variable domain, with remaining parts taken from reference TRBV28 and TRBJ2-7, reads DVKVTQSSRYLVKRTGEKVFLECVQDMDHENMFWYRQDPGLGLRLIYFSYDVKMKEKGDIPEGYSVSREKKERFSLILESASTNQTSMYLCASSLRDRALEQYFGPGTRLTVT.

The chain is built from TRBV5-1 and TRBJ2-1; D uncertain. The CDR3 totals 15 residues. The V gene's germline CDR1 is SGHRS and CDR2 YFSETQ. With 0 bases removed from V and 0 bases from J, the gap between germline ends came to 7 bases. The CDR3 DNA reads TGCGCCAGCAGCTTGGCGGAGAGCTCCTACAATGAGCAGTTCTTC. Translated: CASSLAESSYNEQFF.

The chain has TRBV7-2 and TRBJ2-3; tentatively, D is TRBD2 (6 bases). Germline CDR1 and CDR2: SGHTA and FQGNSA. The CDR3 is 16 residues long. Trimming pared 1 base from V and 2 bases from J, leaving 13 bases between. This CDR3 reads CASSLGRAATTDTQYF. As DNA, the CDR3 is TGTGCCAGCAGCTTAGGGAGGGCAGCTACCACAGATACGCAGTATTTT. The full variable domain, its missing parts supplied by reference TRBV7-2 and TRBJ2-3, is GAGVSQSPSNKVTEKGKDVELRCDPISGHTALYWYRQSLGQGLEFLIYFQGNSAPDKSGLPSDRFSAERTGGSVSTLTIQRTQQEDSAVYLCASSLGRAATTDTQYFGPGTRLTVL.

The chain joins TRBV19 to TRBJ1-4; possible D gene TRBD1, 5 bases. The V end lost 6 bases, the J end lost 0 bases, and 14 bases lay between the germline ends. Germline assignment: CDR1 LNHDA and CDR2 SQIVND (reference sequence). CDR3 length equals 16 residues. CDR3 loop: CASRLKGHPTNEKLFF. The CDR3 nucleotides are TGTGCCAGTAGATTAAAAGGACACCCAACTAATGAAAAACTGTTTTTT.

The V gene is TRBV27, the J gene TRBJ2-3, with D unclear. This CDR3 contains 13 residues. Trimming pared 5 bases from V and 2 bases from J, leaving 8 bases between. Germline CDR1 reads MNHEY; CDR2 reads SMNVEV (reference sequence). The CDR3 coding sequence is TGTGCCAGCAGTGAATTACTCACAGATACGCAGTATTTT. It is translated as CASSELLTDTQYF.

V and J are TRBV4-1 and TRBJ2-5; possible D gene TRBD2, 6 bases. V was pared by 0 bases and J by 5 bases, with 19 bases between. The CDR3 length is 17 residues. The germline V gene has CDR1 MGHRA and CDR2 YSYEKL. CDR3 DNA: TGCGCCAGCAGCCAAGACGACTCCCAGGAAGGAGGGGAGACCCAGTACTTC. This sequence encodes CASSQDDSQEGGETQYF.

This sequence joins TRBV5-1 and TRBJ1-2, with TRBD1 identical over 8 bases. The junction had 13 bases not matched to a gene; V was cut back by 4 bases and J by 8 bases. This CDR3 spans 15 amino acids. Germline CDR1 and CDR2: SGHRS and YFSETQ. This CDR3 reads CASSPSLAGGLGYTF. In DNA, the CDR3 is TGCGCCAGCAGCCCGTCCCTAGCAGGGGGCCTCGGCTACACCTTC.

The table lists this clone with a count of one. The V and J genes are TRBV21-1 and TRBJ1-2; the table's D call, TRBD1, was not checked against the DNA. TRBV21-1 is labeled a pseudogene. CDR3 length equals 20 residues. CDR3 residues: CASSTRRIDLGCSPLYGYTF. The CDR3 nucleotides are TGTGCCAGCAGCACCCGCCGAATTGACCTGGGCTGTTCCCCTCTCTATGGCTACACCTTC.

The V call is TRBV7-2, the J call TRBJ1-1, with 8 bases that match TRBD1. V lost 1 base, J lost 4 bases, and 5 bases stayed unmatched. Per germline, CDR1 SGHTA and CDR2 FQGNSA. CDR3 length equals 15 residues. CDR3 DNA sequence: TGTGCCAGCAGCTTAGGTCCAGGGGGCGGCACTGAAGCTTTCTTT. It specifies CASSLGPGGGTEAFF.

Here the CDR3 reads CASSSRGTDTQYF. In nucleotides, the CDR3 is TGTGCCAGCAGCTCCAGAGGAACAGATACGCAGTATTTT. The genes are TRBV11-3 and TRBJ2-3; unclear D gene. Between the trimmed V and J ends, which lost 4 bases and 3 bases, there was a span of 8 bases. The germline V gene has CDR1 SGHNT and CDR2 YENEEA. The CDR3 spans 13 residues.